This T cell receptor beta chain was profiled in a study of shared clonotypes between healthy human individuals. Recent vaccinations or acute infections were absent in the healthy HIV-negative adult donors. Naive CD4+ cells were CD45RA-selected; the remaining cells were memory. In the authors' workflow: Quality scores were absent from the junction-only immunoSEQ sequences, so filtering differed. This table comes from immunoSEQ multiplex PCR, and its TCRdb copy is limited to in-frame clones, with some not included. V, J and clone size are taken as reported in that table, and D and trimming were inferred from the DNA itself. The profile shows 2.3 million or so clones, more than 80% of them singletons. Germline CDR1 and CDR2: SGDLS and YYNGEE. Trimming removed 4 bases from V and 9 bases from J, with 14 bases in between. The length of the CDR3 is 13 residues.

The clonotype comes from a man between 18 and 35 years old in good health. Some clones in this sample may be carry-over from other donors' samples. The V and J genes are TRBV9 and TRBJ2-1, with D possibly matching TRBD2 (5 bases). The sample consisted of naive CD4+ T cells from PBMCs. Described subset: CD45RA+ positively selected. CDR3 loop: CASSPGLATEQFF. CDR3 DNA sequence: TGTGCCAGCAGCCCCGGGCTAGCAACTGAGCAGTTCTTC. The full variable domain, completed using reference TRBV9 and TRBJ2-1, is DSGVTQTPKHLITATGQRVTLRCSPRSGDLSVYWYQQSLDQGLQFLIQYYNGEERAKGNILERFSAQQFPDLHSELNLSSLELGDSALYFCASSPGLATEQFFGPGTRLTVL.